The sequence of this T cell receptor (beta chain) was determined in a study of T cells in Graves' hyperthyroidism and ophthalmopathy. Germline assignment: CDR1 MNHNS and CDR2 SASEGT. V dropped 6 bases and J dropped 0; count of bases not matched to a gene: 9. This CDR3 has 17 amino acids. Amplified regions were TCR beta CDR3 sequences from RNA transcripts. The study used the HTBI primer set for a first-round RT-PCR of the TCR CDR3. TCRdb passed the multiplex PCR reads through MiXCR, listing each CDR3 protein once. The sample has around 520,000 distinct CDR3 sequences; approximately 15% are singletons. The chain carries TRBV6-1 and TRBJ1-4, with 8 bases that match TRBD1. The clonotype comes from a woman between 40 and 50 years old with Graves' hyperthyroidism. Sequenced sample: blood. The CDR3 here is CASSPDRGFSTNEKLFF. CDR3 bases: TGTGCCAGCAGCCCCGACAGGGGTTTTTCAACTAATGAAAAACTGTTTTTT.